This T cell receptor (beta chain) was identified during a study of cytomegalovirus exposure and HLA in healthy donors. V lost 7 bases to trimming and J lost 0 bases; unmatched junction nucleotides: 17. This CDR3 is built from 19 residues. Per the germline V gene, CDR1 is MGHRA and CDR2 is YSYEKL. TCRdb keeps only in-frame clones here, not all; method: immunoSEQ multiplex PCR. The sample carries some 80,000 clones, about 95% recorded once. Study observations and caveats: Later, an analysis found that TCR clusters from the first cohort tended to co-occur in the 90 to 150 validation repertoires.

As to this clone: What it recognizes is unknown.

The sample consisted of PBMCs. The chain recombines TRBV4-1 with TRBJ2-1; 8 positions agree with TRBD2. The source is a man between 18 and 35 years old in good health and CMV-seropositive. The CDR3 DNA sequence: TGCGCCAGCATCCCGGGGGCCAGCGGGACTAGAAGCTCCTACAATGAGCAGTTCTTC. It yields the protein CASIPGASGTRSSYNEQFF.